These T cell receptor beta chains were read from a single sample in a study of T cell responses to AZD1222 COVID-19 vaccine. Assay: immunoSEQ multiplex PCR; the TCRdb copy retains only in-frame clones and omits some. Seen here are 95,000 to 100,000 clones, 87% observed once, and the top ten hold 15% to 20%. Sequences were derived from peripheral blood, sampled on day 0 of AZD1222 vaccination. These receptors were obtained from an adult in good health. Both conserved end residues are part of each CDR3. D genes are given only for firm matches. Only part of the rows carry a size: once, few, many, or a class if the clone is expanded.

V	D	J	size	DNA	CDR3
TRBV9	TRBD2	TRBJ2-1	once	TGTGCCAGCAGCCCCGGGGGGACTAGCGGTTACAATGAGCAGTTCTTC	CASSPGGTSGYNEQFF
TRBV5-1	-	TRBJ2-1	-	TGCGCCAGCAGCTTGACAGGTGTCCCGGACAATGAGCAGTTCTTC	CASSLTGVPDNEQFF
TRBV14	-	TRBJ2-7	-	TGTGCCAGCAGCCAAGTTGGCGGGCCTCGGGAGCAGTACTTC	CASSQVGGPREQYF
TRBV15	TRBD1	TRBJ1-2	-	TGTGCCATGGACAGGGAAAAATCTCTCTATGGCTACACCTTC	CAMDREKSLYGYTF
TRBV9	-	TRBJ2-1	-	TGTGCCAGCAGCGTAGGCGGGGCCCGCTCCTACAATGAGCAGTTCTTC	CASSVGGARSYNEQFF
TRBV15	-	TRBJ1-5	-	TGTGCCACCAGCATAGATAATCAGCCCCAGCATTTT	CATSIDNQPQHF
TRBV11-2	-	TRBJ2-5	-	TGTGCCAGCAGCTCCGGGACTACAGGGGAGACCCAGTACTTC	CASSSGTTGETQYF
TRBV7-2	-	TRBJ1-5	-	TGTGCCAGCAGCTTAGCGCCAGCTAGCAATCAGCCCCAGCATTTT	CASSLAPASNQPQHF
TRBV7-2	-	TRBJ1-6	-	TGTGCCAGCAGCTTACTTCCGGGGCGGTTTAGATCACCCCTCCACTTT	CASSLLPGRFRSPLHF
TRBV7-8	TRBD1	TRBJ1-3	-	TGTGCCAGCAGCTTAACAGGGGATCCCTCTGGAAACACCATATATTTT	CASSLTGDPSGNTIYF
TRBV11-3	TRBD1	TRBJ2-7	-	TGTGCCAGCAGCTTTCCTGGACAGGGGCAGTCCTACGAGCAGTACTTC	CASSFPGQGQSYEQYF
TRBV3-1/TRBV3-2	-	TRBJ2-7	-	TGTGCCAGCAGCCAAGATTCAGCATACTACGAGCAGTACTTC	CASSQDSAYYEQYF
TRBV6-1	-	TRBJ1-2	-	TGTGCCAGCAGTGAATCGGGCAGGAACTATGGCTACACCTTC	CASSESGRNYGYTF
TRBV9	-	TRBJ1-1	-	TGTGCCAGCAGCGTAGTGGGGACCCACCCTCTTGAAGCTTTCTTT	CASSVVGTHPLEAFF
TRBV3-1/TRBV3-2	-	TRBJ1-1	-	TGTGCCAGCAGCCAAGCGGCAGGGAACACTGAAGCTTTCTTT	CASSQAAGNTEAFF
TRBV10-3	-	TRBJ2-7	-	TGTGCCATCAGGGGGACTGGAACGTCCTACGAGCAGTACTTC	CAIRGTGTSYEQYF
TRBV6-5	TRBD2	TRBJ2-1	medium-sized	TGTGCCAGCAGTTTACTAGCGGGAGTAGGCAATGAGCAGTTCTTC	CASSLLAGVGNEQFF
TRBV18	-	TRBJ1-4	-	TGTGCCAGCTCTCCCGAAGCAGGGTTAACTAATGAAAAACTGTTTTTT	CASSPEAGLTNEKLFF
TRBV7-8	-	TRBJ2-2	-	TGTGCCAGCAGCCCACCGGTCCGGGCCGGGGAGCTGTTTTTT	CASSPPVRAGELFF
TRBV5-1	-	TRBJ2-1	-	TGCGCCAGCAGCTTGGCGTACAATGAGCAGTTCTTC	CASSLAYNEQFF
TRBV15	-	TRBJ1-4	-	TGTGCCACCAGCAGAGATTGGGGTACAAATGAAAAACTGTTTTTT	CATSRDWGTNEKLFF
TRBV19	TRBD1	TRBJ1-5	-	TGTGCCAGTGGAGGGGGCCAAAGAGGGGTTCATCAGCCCCAGCATTTT	CASGGGQRGVHQPQHF
TRBV30	-	TRBJ1-5	-	TGTGCCTGGAGTTTCTCCTCGAGAATTGGTCAGCCCCAGCATTTT	CAWSFSSRIGQPQHF
TRBV10-3	TRBD2	TRBJ2-3	-	TGTGCCATCAGTGAGCTTTCTAGCGGGAGTGGTCTCGGCACAGATACGCAGTATTTT	CAISELSSGSGLGTDTQYF